Described below is a single T cell receptor beta chain sequence and its context. No cognate antigen has been identified for it. No qualities accompany the bases; no much larger clone lies one base away. This entry is derived from a study of regulatory T cells in long-lasting Graves disease (dated by TCRdb to the early 2020s). The study in broad terms: Antithyroid drugs had been taken for less than 3 months by newly diagnosed Graves' disease patients. Patients with persistent Graves' disease were compared with patients with newly diagnosed Graves' disease using TCR sequencing and RNA sequencing of peripheral blood. The study was conducted in China and was registered as a clinical trial. A total of around 35 samples were covered by TCR sequencing, comprising around 13 persistent and around 20 newly diagnosed Graves' disease patients.

The protocol used for the library was multiplex PCR. TCRdb records Illumina HiSeq 4000 as the sequencer. To build TCR beta libraries, CDR3 regions were amplified by Arm-PCR using iRepertoire HTBI primers. Before sequencing, the PCR products underwent gel purification. Per the original workflow: Gene usage analysis of CDR3 amino acid clonotypes relied on the 55 to 80 TRBV and 14 TRBJ segments identified across samples. COPE and FqMerger were used to merge the filtered high-quality paired reads into contigs. BLAST was used to align contigs to IMGT TRBV, TRBD and TRBJ reference genes, with CDR3 defined following IMGT. Any clonotype with a frequency above 0.1% was classified as a highly expanded clone. Shannon entropy was used to measure repertoire diversity, and the Gini coefficient was used to measure V-J evenness. A clonotype was considered public if more than one individual shared it. TCRdb passed the public sequencing reads through fastp at Q25 and MiXCR, retaining productive beta sequences. For every CDR3 protein sequence, its rows merge into one entry that carries the most common genes and DNA. The V and J calls and clone size come from TCRdb's table, not from the authors' own analysis. This sample gives 400,000 to 650,000 distinct CDR3 sequences in total; around 15% of them show up just once. 25% of the sample comes from the top ten.

Broad study findings and their caveats: The authors noted that the small sample size was a limitation that may lower accuracy. Lower TCR Shannon entropy and fewer highly expanded clones were observed in persistent Graves' disease patients than in newly diagnosed patients, which suggested clonal expansion. The study examined only peripheral blood because the primary lesion, thyroid tissue, could not be accessed. Persistent disease showed preferential use of TRBV28, TRBJ1-2 and TRBJ2-5, whereas newly diagnosed disease favored TRBV20-1 and TRBJ2-1. Sequencing and analysis were limited to the TCR beta chain. Patients with persistent disease shared more public clonotypes (about 3,000) than newly diagnosed patients did (about 970).

Spanning cysteine to phenylalanine, the CDR3 consists of 16 amino acids. The retained sequence is limited to the CDR3, 48 bases, with the frame set at the first base. The germline V gene encodes CDR1 DFQATT and CDR2 SNEGSKA (reference sequence). Unmatched junction bases come to 13, with V trimmed by 3 bases and J by 3 bases. The time point label, as the study defines it: newly diagnosed GD, antithyroid drugs for less than 3 months. For both TCR sequencing and RNA sequencing, RNA was extracted from PBMCs using TRIzol. The diagnosis of Graves' disease followed American Thyroid Association guidelines. Recruitment of patients was carried out at an endocrinology department in Xi'an, China. Each patient gave 8.5 to 9.5 milliliters of peripheral blood, collected in an EDTA anticoagulant tube. PBMCs were isolated by Ficoll Paque Plus density gradient separation without further T cell sorting. An Agilent 2100 Bioanalyzer and agarose gel were used to check RNA quality, and a NanoDrop 2000 was used to measure RNA concentration.

The sample also formed part of further work on T cells in Graves' hyperthyroidism and ophthalmopathy. Taken from the second paper: A patient counted as having stable Graves' hyperthyroidism if no progression to ophthalmopathy occurred over 18 months of follow-up. Hyperthyroidism patients were newly diagnosed, with disease duration under 2 months, and aged 18 to 65 years. The study excluded patients with uncontrolled infections, other autoimmune diseases, pregnancy or lactation. Diagnoses relied on clinical symptoms, serum thyroxine and TRAb, thyroid ultrasound and orbital computed tomography. The first round of RT-PCR for the TCR CDR3 was performed with the HTBI primer set and the Qiagen OneStep RT-PCR kit. Most expanded thyroid clonotypes (frequency above 0.001) were also found in blood, which suggests that blood repertoires may mirror thyroid immune responses. A model built on a 13 V-J signature distinguished ophthalmopathy from stable hyperthyroidism, reaching about 88% sensitivity and under 84% specificity in cross-validation and 80%/75% in testing. In validation, progression to ophthalmopathy was predicted by the model with 70.59% sensitivity and under 85% specificity, a median of about 6.4 months before onset. A discovery cohort of about a hundred patients, 43 with Graves' ophthalmopathy and fewer than 65 with stable Graves' hyperthyroidism, was used to find distinguishing TCR V-J signatures. Prospective prediction of ophthalmopathy was tested in an independent validation cohort consisting of about 19 hyperthyroidism patients and approximately 16 patients who later progressed to ophthalmopathy. For training and testing, the 80 to 100 patients in the discovery cohort were randomly divided in a 7:3 ratio. In addition, the study compared T-cell repertoires in thyroid tissue and in blood from about 6 Graves' hyperthyroidism patients. After sampling, hyperthyroidism patients received methimazole starting at 30 mg daily, and ophthalmopathy patients received high-dose intravenous methylprednisolone. The libraries were constructed in a second round of multiplex PCR and then size-selected and purified. The libraries were sequenced on an Illumina HiSeq2000 using paired-end 100 bp reads. SOAPnuke was used to process the raw data, throwing out any read that contained adapters or uncalled bases, had a mean Phred below 15, or lacked an exact constant-primer or identifier match. COPE v1.2.5 was used to merge high-quality paired reads, and clonotypes were defined as unique nucleotide sequences. MiTCR v1.1 was used to align the clonotypes against IMGT TRBV, TRBD and TRBJ reference segments. Only V-J combinations with frequency above 0.0001, covering about 99% of repertoires, were analysed. The TCS score was defined as the ratio of F50 (clonal expansion) to E x V (chaos), calculated using BLOSUM62-based TCRdist between CDR3 peptides within each V-J. Welch's t-statistics and random forest reduced fewer than 600 V-J features to roughly 13, which were used in a naive Bayes classifier (R e1071). Sample size was not statistically predetermined, and investigators were not blinded to group allocation. TCR Vbeta CDR3 sequencing of 130 to 150 peripheral blood samples (approximately 44 ophthalmopathy, 75 to 80 hyperthyroidism and some 17 progressor patients) is reported in the paper.

The input for sequencing was peripheral blood mononuclear cells (PBMCs), taken at new diagnosis, from a patient treated with antithyroid drugs. The clonotype comes from a woman aged 40-60 years with Graves disease. Donor details come from another sample of the same person, matched by shared clones. The chain links TRBV20-1 with TRBJ2-7; 8 nucleotides in the junction match TRBD2. The base sequence is TGCAGTGCTAGTGCCGGGGGGGGGGGCGTGAGCTACGAGCAGTACTTC. Its protein product is CSASAGGGGVSYEQYF.